The 5 T cell receptor beta chains presented below share a single source sample, sequenced in a study of cytomegalovirus exposure and HLA in healthy donors. With 60 Vbeta and 13 Jbeta primers, the PCR was carried out. Only in-frame clones appear in the TCRdb table, and some are missing; sequencing was by immunoSEQ multiplex PCR. The sample holds 150,000 to 200,000 clones, roughly 80% seen once. The source material was PBMCs. These TCRs come from a woman aged 18-30 years in good health and CMV-seronegative.

The V gene is TRBV7-2, the J gene TRBJ2-6, with unresolved D. Germline-derived CDR1 and CDR2 are SGHTA and FQGNSA. Trimming took off 4 bases at V and 0 bases at J, with 7 bases between the two ends. There are 15 residues in the CDR3. As DNA, the CDR3 is TGTGCCAGCAGCTCCCAGTACTCTGGGGCCAACGTCCTGACTTTC. Protein product: CASSSQYSGANVLTF. The whole variable domain, filled in from reference TRBV7-2 and TRBJ2-6, reads GAGVSQSPSNKVTEKGKDVELRCDPISGHTALYWYRQSLGQGLEFLIYFQGNSAPDKSGLPSDRFSAERTGGSVSTLTIQRTQQEDSAVYLCASSSQYSGANVLTFGAGSRLTVL.

V is TRBV11-3 and J is TRBJ2-3; 7 bases match TRBD1. V was clipped by 4 bases and J by 0 bases; unmatched bases: 4. CDR3 length: 15 amino acids. Per germline, CDR1 SGHNT and CDR2 YENEEA. The CDR3 DNA follows: TGTGCCAGCAGCTCGTGGGGACAGAGCACAGATACGCAGTATTTT. Encoded protein: CASSSWGQSTDTQYF.

The chain links TRBV7-9 to TRBJ1-4, with D unresolved. Germline V gene data show CDR1 as SEHNR and CDR2 as FQNEAQ (reference sequence). Trimming took 5 bases from V and 7 from J, leaving 14 bases between them. The CDR3 extends over 14 amino acids. The CDR3 nucleotides are TGTGCCAGCAGCCATGGCCGACCGGGTGAAAAACTGTTTTTT. This gives the protein CASSHGRPGEKLFF.

DNA of the CDR3: TGCAGCGTCCACAGGGGGCGAGAATATGGCTACACCTTC. Translation: CSVHRGREYGYTF. This chain connects TRBV29-1 to TRBJ1-2, with 9 bases lining up with TRBD1. Germline V gene lookup returns CDR1 SQVTM and CDR2 ANQGSEA. This CDR3 is 13 amino acids long. Trimming removed 6 bases from V and 5 bases from J; junction bases left unmatched: 7.

Written as DNA, the CDR3 is TGCGCCAGCAGCCAAGGTTCGGTAGCGGGGTTCGTGGAGCAGTTCTTC. Translated: CASSQGSVAGFVEQFF. The genes are TRBV4-3 and TRBJ2-1; 8 bases line up with TRBD2. The CDR3 has 16 residues. CDR1 and CDR2 (germline): LGHNA, YSLEER. V was clipped by 1 base and J by 10 bases; unmatched bases: 12.